Listed below are T cell receptor beta chains from one sample, sequenced in a study of blood T cell repertoires in COVID-19. Clones were sequenced by immunoSEQ multiplex PCR, and TCRdb holds only the in-frame ones, with some missing. The sample includes about 180,000 clones, about 81% of them seen just once. Sequenced input: peripheral blood. The receptors come from a woman of 80 years or more with COVID-19, enrolled during active disease. CDR3s include the opening cysteine and the closing phenylalanine or tryptophan. The order of the fields is V gene, J gene, clone size, D gene, CDR3 DNA, CDR3 protein. A D gene is named only where the DNA matches it firmly. A row's size may be missing; if present it is once, few, many or a size class.

v_gene: TRBV6-5; j_gene: TRBJ2-7; abundance: -; d_gene: -; CDR3nt: TGTGCCACACAACCCCTCGACTTAGGTCCCTACGAGCAGTACTTC; CDR3aa: CATQPLDLGPYEQYF
v_gene: TRBV30; j_gene: TRBJ2-5; abundance: -; d_gene: -; CDR3nt: TGTGCCTGGGCAGGGGCTTTACAAGAGACCCAGTACTTC; CDR3aa: CAWAGALQETQYF
v_gene: TRBV28; j_gene: TRBJ2-1; abundance: -; d_gene: -; CDR3nt: TGTGCCAGCAGACCAACAATGGGATTGCGGGAATACAATGAGCAGTTCTTC; CDR3aa: CASRPTMGLREYNEQFF
v_gene: TRBV28; j_gene: TRBJ1-1; abundance: few; d_gene: -; CDR3nt: TGTGCCAGCACAAGGGGGGGGGACACTGAAGCTTTCTTT; CDR3aa: CASTRGGDTEAFF
v_gene: TRBV3-1/TRBV3-2; j_gene: TRBJ2-7; abundance: -; d_gene: -; CDR3nt: TGTGCCAGCAGCCCCCTACTAGCAGGCTACGAGCAGTACTTC; CDR3aa: CASSPLLAGYEQYF
v_gene: TRBV27; j_gene: TRBJ2-2; abundance: -; d_gene: TRBD1; CDR3nt: TGTGCCAGCAGTCTTACAGGGGGAAAGGACCGAGGCGGGGAGCTGTTTTTT; CDR3aa: CASSLTGGKDRGGELFF
v_gene: TRBV7-9; j_gene: TRBJ2-5; abundance: once; d_gene: -; CDR3nt: TGTGCCAGCAGCTTGGGAGGGGGCCAAGAGACCCAGTACTTC; CDR3aa: CASSLGGGQETQYF
v_gene: TRBV28; j_gene: TRBJ2-7; abundance: -; d_gene: TRBD1; CDR3nt: TGTGCCAGCAGTTTATCGCAATGGACAGGGGGCGGCTACTACGAGCAGTACTTC; CDR3aa: CASSLSQWTGGGYYEQYF
v_gene: TRBV3-1/TRBV3-2; j_gene: TRBJ1-2; abundance: -; d_gene: TRBD1; CDR3nt: TGTGCCAGCAGCCAATCCACAGGGGAAGCTGGCTACACCTTC; CDR3aa: CASSQSTGEAGYTF
v_gene: TRBV5-1; j_gene: TRBJ2-5; abundance: -; d_gene: -; CDR3nt: TGCGCCAGCAGCCCGGTCGGGGAGACCCAGTACTTC; CDR3aa: CASSPVGETQYF
v_gene: TRBV13; j_gene: TRBJ2-6; abundance: -; d_gene: TRBD1; CDR3nt: TGTGCCAGCAGCCTCTCCCTCGGGGACAGGGGATCTGGGGCCAACGTCCTGACTTTC; CDR3aa: CASSLSLGDRGSGANVLTF
v_gene: TRBV3-1/TRBV3-2; j_gene: TRBJ2-7; abundance: -; d_gene: TRBD2; CDR3nt: TGTGCCAGCAGCCAAGTGGGGACTAGCGGACCCTACGAGCAGTACTTC; CDR3aa: CASSQVGTSGPYEQYF
v_gene: TRBV5-1; j_gene: TRBJ2-3; abundance: once; d_gene: -; CDR3nt: TGCGCCAGCAGCTTGCTTCGAGATACGCAGTATTTT; CDR3aa: CASSLLRDTQYF
v_gene: TRBV7-9; j_gene: TRBJ1-3; abundance: few; d_gene: -; CDR3nt: TGTGCCAGCAGCTTAGACTACTCTGGAAACACCATATATTTT; CDR3aa: CASSLDYSGNTIYF
v_gene: TRBV20-1; j_gene: TRBJ2-7; abundance: -; d_gene: -; CDR3nt: TGCAGTGCTATGCTAGCTTTGGAGCAGTACTTC; CDR3aa: CSAMLALEQYF
v_gene: TRBV5-6; j_gene: TRBJ2-2; abundance: -; d_gene: TRBD1; CDR3nt: TGTGCCAGCAGCTTCAGGGGGCGAATCGGGGAGCTGTTTTTT; CDR3aa: CASSFRGRIGELFF
v_gene: TRBV5-4; j_gene: TRBJ2-7; abundance: -; d_gene: TRBD2; CDR3nt: TGTGCCAGCAGCTTGCGGCTAGCGGGAGACGAGCAGTACTTC; CDR3aa: CASSLRLAGDEQYF
v_gene: TRBV18; j_gene: TRBJ2-5; abundance: few; d_gene: -; CDR3nt: TGTGCCAGCTCACCAGACCAGGAACCAGAGACCCAGTACTTC; CDR3aa: CASSPDQEPETQYF
v_gene: TRBV11-3; j_gene: TRBJ2-7; abundance: -; d_gene: -; CDR3nt: TGTGCCAGCAGCTTAGTAAGGTCTAGCAACGAGCAGTACTTC; CDR3aa: CASSLVRSSNEQYF
v_gene: TRBV6-2/TRBV6-3; j_gene: TRBJ2-1; abundance: -; d_gene: TRBD1; CDR3nt: TGTGCCAGCAGTTACCGCCCCCGGCCCGACAGGGATGGAGGGCAGTTCTTC; CDR3aa: CASSYRPRPDRDGGQFF
v_gene: TRBV28; j_gene: TRBJ1-2; abundance: few; d_gene: -; CDR3nt: TGTGCCAGCAGCTCTGACAGGACTTATGGCTACACCTTC; CDR3aa: CASSSDRTYGYTF
v_gene: TRBV27; j_gene: TRBJ2-5; abundance: once; d_gene: -; CDR3nt: TGTGCCAGCAGTTTAAGGACAGCCCAAGAGACCCAGTACTTC; CDR3aa: CASSLRTAQETQYF
v_gene: TRBV5-1; j_gene: TRBJ1-6; abundance: -; d_gene: TRBD1; CDR3nt: TGCGCCAGCAGATGGGACAGACCCAATTCACCCCTCCACTTT; CDR3aa: CASRWDRPNSPLHF
v_gene: TRBV11-2; j_gene: TRBJ2-5; abundance: -; d_gene: TRBD1; CDR3nt: TGTGCCAGCAGCTTAGGGGACAGGGGACAAGAGACCCAGTACTTC; CDR3aa: CASSLGDRGQETQYF
v_gene: TRBV5-4; j_gene: TRBJ2-5; abundance: once; d_gene: TRBD1; CDR3nt: TGTGCCAGCAGCGGGGCCGGGACAGGGGGAGAGACCCAGTACTTC; CDR3aa: CASSGAGTGGETQYF
v_gene: TRBV12-5; j_gene: TRBJ1-5; abundance: few; d_gene: -; CDR3nt: TGTGCTAGTGGTTCGGTGGGGGCCAATCAGCCCCAGCATTTT; CDR3aa: CASGSVGANQPQHF
v_gene: TRBV25-1; j_gene: TRBJ2-7; abundance: -; d_gene: -; CDR3nt: TGTGCCAGCTCACACAGTTACGAGCAGTACTTC; CDR3aa: CASSHSYEQYF
v_gene: TRBV12-3/TRBV12-4; j_gene: TRBJ1-5; abundance: -; d_gene: -; CDR3nt: TGTGCCAGCAGTTTTGGGGAGCGTCAGCCCCAGCATTTT; CDR3aa: CASSFGERQPQHF
v_gene: TRBV7-3; j_gene: TRBJ1-5; abundance: -; d_gene: TRBD1; CDR3nt: TGTGCCAGCAGCTTGACAGGGCAAGGCCAGCCCCAGCATTTT; CDR3aa: CASSLTGQGQPQHF
v_gene: TRBV29-1; j_gene: TRBJ2-3; abundance: -; d_gene: -; CDR3nt: TGCAGCGTTGATCAGAGCACAGATACGCAGTATTTT; CDR3aa: CSVDQSTDTQYF
v_gene: TRBV24-1; j_gene: TRBJ1-5; abundance: -; d_gene: -; CDR3nt: TGTGCCACCGCCCCGGGGCAGGGGATTCAGCCCCAGCATTTT; CDR3aa: CATAPGQGIQPQHF
v_gene: TRBV29-1; j_gene: TRBJ2-7; abundance: -; d_gene: TRBD1; CDR3nt: TGCAGCGTTGATGGGCTGGGGACAGAACCCTACGAGCAGTACTTC; CDR3aa: CSVDGLGTEPYEQYF
v_gene: TRBV3-1/TRBV3-2; j_gene: TRBJ2-3; abundance: -; d_gene: -; CDR3nt: TGTGCCAGCAGGCAAGAGCCACAGGGAGATGCAGATACGCAGTATTTT; CDR3aa: CASRQEPQGDADTQYF
v_gene: TRBV2; j_gene: TRBJ1-3; abundance: -; d_gene: -; CDR3nt: TGTGCCAGCAGTTCCCCCGGGGGGCCTGGAAACACCATATATTTT; CDR3aa: CASSSPGGPGNTIYF
v_gene: TRBV23-1; j_gene: TRBJ2-1; abundance: few; d_gene: TRBD2; CDR3nt: TGCGCCAGCACACTAGCGGGAGTTAGGTGCGAAGATGAGCAGTTCTTC; CDR3aa: CASTLAGVRCEDEQFF